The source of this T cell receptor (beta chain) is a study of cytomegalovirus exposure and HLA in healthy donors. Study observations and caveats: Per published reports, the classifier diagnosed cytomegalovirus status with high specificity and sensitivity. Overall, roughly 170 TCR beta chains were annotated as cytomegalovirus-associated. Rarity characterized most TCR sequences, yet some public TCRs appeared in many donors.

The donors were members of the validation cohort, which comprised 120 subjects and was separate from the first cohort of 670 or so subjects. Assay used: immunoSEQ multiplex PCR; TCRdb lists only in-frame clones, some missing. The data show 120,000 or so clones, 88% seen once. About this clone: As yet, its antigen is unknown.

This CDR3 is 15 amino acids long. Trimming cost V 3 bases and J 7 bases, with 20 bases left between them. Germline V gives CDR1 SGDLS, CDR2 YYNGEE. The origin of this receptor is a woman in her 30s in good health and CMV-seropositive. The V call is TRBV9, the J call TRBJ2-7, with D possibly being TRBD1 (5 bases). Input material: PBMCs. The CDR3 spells CASSAQLTEPTEQYF. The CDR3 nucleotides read TGTGCCAGCAGCGCTCAATTGACAGAACCTACGGAGCAGTACTTC. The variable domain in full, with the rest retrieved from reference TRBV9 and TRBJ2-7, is DSGVTQTPKHLITATGQRVTLRCSPRSGDLSVYWYQQSLDQGLQFLIQYYNGEERAKGNILERFSAQQFPDLHSELNLSSLELGDSALYFCASSAQLTEPTEQYFGPGTRLTVT.